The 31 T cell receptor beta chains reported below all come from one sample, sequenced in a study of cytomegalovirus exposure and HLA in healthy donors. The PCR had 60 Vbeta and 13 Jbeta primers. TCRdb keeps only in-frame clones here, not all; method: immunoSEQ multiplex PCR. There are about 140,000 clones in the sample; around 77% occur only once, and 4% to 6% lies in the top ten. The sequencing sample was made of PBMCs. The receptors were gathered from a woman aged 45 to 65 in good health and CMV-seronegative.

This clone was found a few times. CDR3 bases: TGTGCCAGCAGTGCGGGGCTTTCCGGGACAACCTACGAGCAGTACTTC. This sequence encodes CASSAGLSGTTYEQYF. The chain links TRBV6-1 to TRBJ2-7, with D tentatively TRBD1 (6 bases). Germline CDR1 and CDR2: MNHNS and SASEGT. The CDR3 length is 16 residues. V was shortened by 4 bases and J by 2 bases, with 18 bases between the two germline ends.

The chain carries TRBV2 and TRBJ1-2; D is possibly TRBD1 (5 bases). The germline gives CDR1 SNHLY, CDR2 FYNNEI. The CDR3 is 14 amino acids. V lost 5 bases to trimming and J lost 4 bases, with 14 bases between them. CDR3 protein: CASSFRDRVYGYTF. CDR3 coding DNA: TGTGCCAGCAGTTTCCGAGACAGAGTCTATGGCTACACCTTC. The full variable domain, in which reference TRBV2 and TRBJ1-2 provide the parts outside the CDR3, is EPEVTQTPSHQVTQMGQEVILRCVPISNHLYFYWYRQILGQKVEFLVSFYNNEISEKSEIFDDQFSVERPDGSNFTLKIRSTKLEDSAMYFCASSFRDRVYGYTFGSGTRLTVV.

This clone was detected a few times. The CDR3: CASSIRKDREDYGYTF. The CDR3 nucleotides read TGTGCCAGTAGTATCAGAAAAGACAGGGAAGACTATGGCTACACCTTC. The V and J genes are TRBV19 and TRBJ1-2; 7 positions agree with TRBD1. The CDR3 spans 16 residues. The V and J ends lost 3 bases and 3 bases, in that order; junction bases with no gene match: 10. Looked up from germline, CDR1 is LNHDA and CDR2 is SQIVND (reference sequence).

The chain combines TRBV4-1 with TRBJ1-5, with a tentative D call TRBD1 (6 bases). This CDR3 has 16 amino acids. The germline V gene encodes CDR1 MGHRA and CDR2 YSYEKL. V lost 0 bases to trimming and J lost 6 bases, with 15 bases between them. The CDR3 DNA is TGCGCCAGCAGCCAAGAACAAGGGGGTGTAAGTCAGCCCCAGCATTTT. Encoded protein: CASSQEQGGVSQPQHF.

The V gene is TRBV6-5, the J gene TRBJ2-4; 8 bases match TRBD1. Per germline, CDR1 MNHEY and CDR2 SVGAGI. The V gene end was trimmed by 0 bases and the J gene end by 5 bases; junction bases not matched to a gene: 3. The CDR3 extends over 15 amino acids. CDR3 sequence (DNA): TGTGCCAGCAGTTACTCGGGGACAGGACAAAACATTCAGTACTTC. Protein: CASSYSGTGQNIQYF.

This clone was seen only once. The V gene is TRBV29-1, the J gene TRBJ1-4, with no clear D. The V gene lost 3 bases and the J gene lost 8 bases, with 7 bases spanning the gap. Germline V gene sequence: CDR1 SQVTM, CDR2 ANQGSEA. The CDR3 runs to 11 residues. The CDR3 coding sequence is TGCAGCGTTGAGTGGAGGGAAAAACTGTTTTTT. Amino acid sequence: CSVEWREKLFF.

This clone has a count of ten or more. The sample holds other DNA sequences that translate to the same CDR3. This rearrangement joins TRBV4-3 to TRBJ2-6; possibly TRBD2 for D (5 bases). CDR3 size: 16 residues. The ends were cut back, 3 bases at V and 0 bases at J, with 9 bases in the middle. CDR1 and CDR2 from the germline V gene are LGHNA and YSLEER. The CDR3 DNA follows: TGCGCCAGCAGCCACCTACGGGGCTCTGGGGCCAACGTCCTGACTTTC. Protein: CASSHLRGSGANVLTF.

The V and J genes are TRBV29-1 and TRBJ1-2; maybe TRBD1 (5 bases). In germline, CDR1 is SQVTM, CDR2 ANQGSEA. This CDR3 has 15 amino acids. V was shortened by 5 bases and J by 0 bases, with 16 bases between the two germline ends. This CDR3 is CSVQSAGIANYGYTF. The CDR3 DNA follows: TGCAGCGTTCAGAGCGCAGGGATAGCTAACTATGGCTACACCTTC.

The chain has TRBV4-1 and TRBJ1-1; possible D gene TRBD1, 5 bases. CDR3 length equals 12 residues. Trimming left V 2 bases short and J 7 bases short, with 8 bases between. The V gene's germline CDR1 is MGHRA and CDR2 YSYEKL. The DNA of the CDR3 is TGCGCCAGCAGCCAACTTCAGGGTGAAGCTTTCTTT. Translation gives CASSQLQGEAFF.

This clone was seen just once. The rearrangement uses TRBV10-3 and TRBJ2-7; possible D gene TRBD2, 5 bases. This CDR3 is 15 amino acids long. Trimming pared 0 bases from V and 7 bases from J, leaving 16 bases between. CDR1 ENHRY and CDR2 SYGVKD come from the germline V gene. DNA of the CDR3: TGTGCCATCAGTGAGTCTGTCCGACGTCCGGGGGAGCAGTACTTC. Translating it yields CAISESVRRPGEQYF.

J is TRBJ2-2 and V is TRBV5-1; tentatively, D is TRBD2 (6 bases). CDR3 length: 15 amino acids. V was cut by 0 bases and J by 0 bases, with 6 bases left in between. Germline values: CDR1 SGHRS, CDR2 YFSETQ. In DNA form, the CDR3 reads TGCGCCAGCAGCTTGGCGGGGGCGAACACCGGGGAGCTGTTTTTT. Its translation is CASSLAGANTGELFF.

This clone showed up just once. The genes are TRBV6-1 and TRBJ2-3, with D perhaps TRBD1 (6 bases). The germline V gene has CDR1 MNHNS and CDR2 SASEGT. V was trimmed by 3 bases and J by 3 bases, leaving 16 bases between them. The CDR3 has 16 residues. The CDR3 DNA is TGTGCCAGCAGTGATACAGGGTGGGCAAGGACAGATACGCAGTATTTT. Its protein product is CASSDTGWARTDTQYF.

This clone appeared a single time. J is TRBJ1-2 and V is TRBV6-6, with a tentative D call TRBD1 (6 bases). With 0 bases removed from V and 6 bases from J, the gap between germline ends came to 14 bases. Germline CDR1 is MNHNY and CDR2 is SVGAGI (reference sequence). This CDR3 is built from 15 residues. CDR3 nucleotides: TGTGCCAGCAGTTACTCGGGGGCTGGAGAGGATGGCTACACCTTC. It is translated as CASSYSGAGEDGYTF.

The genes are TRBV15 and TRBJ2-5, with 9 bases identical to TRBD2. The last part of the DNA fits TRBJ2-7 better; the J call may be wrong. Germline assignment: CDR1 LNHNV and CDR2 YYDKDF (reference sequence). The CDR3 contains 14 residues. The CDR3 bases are TGTGCCACCAGCGGCGGGGGGGGGAGTAACGAGCAGTACTTC. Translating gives CATSGGGGSNEQYF.

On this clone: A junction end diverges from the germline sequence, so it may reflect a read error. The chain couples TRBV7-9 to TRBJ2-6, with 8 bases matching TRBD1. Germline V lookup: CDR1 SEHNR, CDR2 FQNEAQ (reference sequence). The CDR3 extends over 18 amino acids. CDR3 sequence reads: CSSSLVPRQGNGANVLTF. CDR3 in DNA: TGTTCCAGCAGCTTAGTCCCACGACAGGGGAACGGGGCCAACGTCCTGACTTTC.

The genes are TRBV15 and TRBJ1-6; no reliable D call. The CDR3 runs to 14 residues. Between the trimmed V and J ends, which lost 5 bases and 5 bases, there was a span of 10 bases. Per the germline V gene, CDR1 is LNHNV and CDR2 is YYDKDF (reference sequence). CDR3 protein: CATSRDIHNSPLHF. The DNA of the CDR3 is TGTGCCACCAGCCGTGACATCCATAATTCACCCCTCCACTTT.

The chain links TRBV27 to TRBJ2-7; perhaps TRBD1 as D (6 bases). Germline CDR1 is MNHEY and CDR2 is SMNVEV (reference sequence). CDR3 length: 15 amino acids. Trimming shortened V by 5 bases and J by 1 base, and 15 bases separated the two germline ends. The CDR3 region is CASSIRDTASYEQYF. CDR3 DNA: TGTGCCAGCAGTATCCGGGACACGGCATCCTACGAGCAGTACTTC.

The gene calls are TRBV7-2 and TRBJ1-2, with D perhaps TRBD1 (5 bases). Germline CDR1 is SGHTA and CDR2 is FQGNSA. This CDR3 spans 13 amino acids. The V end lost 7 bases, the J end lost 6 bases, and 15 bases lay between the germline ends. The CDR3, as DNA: TGTGCCAGCACCGGGAGTGGGGCAAATGGCTACACCTTC. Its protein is CASTGSGANGYTF. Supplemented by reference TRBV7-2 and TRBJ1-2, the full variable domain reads GAGVSQSPSNKVTEKGKDVELRCDPISGHTALYWYRQSLGQGLEFLIYFQGNSAPDKSGLPSDRFSAERTGGSVSTLTIQRTQQEDSAVYLCASTGSGANGYTFGSGTRLTVV.

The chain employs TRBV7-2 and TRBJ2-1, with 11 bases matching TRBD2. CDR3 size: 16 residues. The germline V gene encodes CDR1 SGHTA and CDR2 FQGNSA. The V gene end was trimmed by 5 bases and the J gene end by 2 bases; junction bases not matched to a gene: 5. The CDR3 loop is CASSPRLAGTYNEQFF. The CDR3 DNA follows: TGTGCCAGCAGCCCACGACTAGCGGGGACCTACAATGAGCAGTTCTTC.

This CDR3 reads CASSPTTGYGYTF. The CDR3 bases are TGTGCCAGCAGCCCAACAACAGGGTATGGCTACACCTTC. The V call is TRBV7-8, the J call TRBJ1-2; a weak D match, TRBD1 (6 bases). The CDR3 has 13 amino acids. Germline lookup yields CDR1 SGHVS and CDR2 FQNEAQ. The V end was cut by 5 bases, the J end by 5 bases, with 12 bases between.

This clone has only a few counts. The CDR3 sequence is CASGSGPSSYEQYF. The CDR3 DNA sequence: TGTGCCAGCGGGTCAGGGCCGAGCTCCTACGAGCAGTACTTC. J is TRBJ2-7 and V is TRBV5-6; possible D gene TRBD1, 5 bases. The CDR3 totals 14 residues. The ends were cut back, 7 bases at V and 0 bases at J, with 14 bases in the middle. The germline V gene has CDR1 SGHDT and CDR2 YYEEEE.

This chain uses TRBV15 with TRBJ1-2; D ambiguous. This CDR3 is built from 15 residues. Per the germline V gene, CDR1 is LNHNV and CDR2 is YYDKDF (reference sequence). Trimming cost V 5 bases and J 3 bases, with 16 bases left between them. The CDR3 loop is CATSRNVGGDYGYTF. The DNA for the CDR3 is TGTGCCACCAGCCGTAACGTAGGCGGGGACTATGGCTACACCTTC.

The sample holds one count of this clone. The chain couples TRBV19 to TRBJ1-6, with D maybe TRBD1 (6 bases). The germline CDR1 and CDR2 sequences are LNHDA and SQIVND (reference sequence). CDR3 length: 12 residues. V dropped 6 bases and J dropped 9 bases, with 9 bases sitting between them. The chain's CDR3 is CASRTQGSPLHF. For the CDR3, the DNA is TGTGCCAGTAGAACACAGGGTTCACCCCTCCACTTT.

The DNA of the CDR3 is TGTGCCAGCAGTTACCTTATACAGCGGGGCCGATCACCCCTCCACTTT. This encodes CASSYLIQRGRSPLHF. This sequence joins TRBV6-5 and TRBJ1-6, with D possibly matching TRBD1 (5 bases). Trimming took 2 bases from V and 10 from J, leaving 18 bases between them. This CDR3 is built from 16 residues. Germline assignment: CDR1 MNHEY and CDR2 SVGAGI.

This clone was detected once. The CDR3 loop reads CASSPTGGGAGTDTQYF. The CDR3 nucleotides are TGTGCCAGCTCACCAACGGGCGGGGGCGCCGGAACAGATACGCAGTATTTT. The chain uses TRBV18 and TRBJ2-3; tentatively, D is TRBD2 (7 bases). This CDR3 has 17 amino acids. CDR1 is KGHSH and CDR2 is LQKENI in the germline V gene. V dropped 2 bases and J dropped 3 bases, with 18 bases sitting between them. Full variable domain (remainder filled in from reference TRBV18 and TRBJ2-3): NAGVMQNPRHLVRRRGQEARLRCSPMKGHSHVYWYRQLPEEGLKFMVYLQKENIIDESGMPKERFSAEFPKEGPSILRIQQVVRGDSAAYFCASSPTGGGAGTDTQYFGPGTRLTVL.

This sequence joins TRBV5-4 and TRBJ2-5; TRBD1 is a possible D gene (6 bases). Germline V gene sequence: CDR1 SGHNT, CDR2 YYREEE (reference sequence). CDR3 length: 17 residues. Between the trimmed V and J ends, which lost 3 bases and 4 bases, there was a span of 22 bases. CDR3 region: CASSYRIPQGIRETQYF. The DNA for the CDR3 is TGTGCCAGCAGCTATCGTATCCCGCAGGGGATAAGAGAGACCCAGTACTTC.

The CDR3 sequence is CASSLRQGAGEQYF. CDR3 bases: TGTGCCAGCAGCTTGAGACAGGGGGCAGGGGAGCAGTACTTC. V gene TRBV5-8 combines with J gene TRBJ2-7; 10 nucleotides agree with TRBD1. This CDR3 has 14 amino acids. Losses at the gene ends were 1 base for V and 7 bases for J; bases not matched to a gene: 5. Per germline, CDR1 SGHTS and CDR2 YDEGEE.

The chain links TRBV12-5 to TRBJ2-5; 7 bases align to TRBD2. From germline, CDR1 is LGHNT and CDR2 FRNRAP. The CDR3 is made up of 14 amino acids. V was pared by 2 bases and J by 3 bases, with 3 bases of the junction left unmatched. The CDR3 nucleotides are TGTGCTAGTGGTTTGAACCTAGCGGAAGAGACCCAGTACTTC. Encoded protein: CASGLNLAEETQYF.

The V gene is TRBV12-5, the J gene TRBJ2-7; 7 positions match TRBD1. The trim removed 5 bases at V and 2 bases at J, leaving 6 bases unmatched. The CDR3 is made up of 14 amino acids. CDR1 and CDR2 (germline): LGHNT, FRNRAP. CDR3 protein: CASGPRDSAYEQYF. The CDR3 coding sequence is TGTGCTAGTGGTCCCAGGGACAGCGCCTACGAGCAGTACTTC.

The CDR3 is CSVRVADTQYF. The CDR3 region has the DNA TGCAGTGTACGGGTGGCAGATACGCAGTATTTT. The V gene is TRBV20-1, the J gene TRBJ2-3; D remains unclear. Trimming cost V 7 bases and J 4 bases, with 9 bases left between them. Germline loops: CDR1 DFQATT, CDR2 SNEGSKA (reference sequence). The CDR3 consists of 11 residues.

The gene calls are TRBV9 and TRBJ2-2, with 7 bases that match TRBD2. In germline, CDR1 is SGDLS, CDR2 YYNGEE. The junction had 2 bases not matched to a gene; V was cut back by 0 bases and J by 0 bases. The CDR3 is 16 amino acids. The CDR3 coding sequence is TGTGCCAGCAGCGTAGGGGCGGGGGCGAACACCGGGGAGCTGTTTTTT. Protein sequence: CASSVGAGANTGELFF.